This TCR beta chain stems from a study of CD8 T cells in Susac syndrome. In blood CD8+ and CD4+ T cells, TCR beta underwent sequencing. The multiple sclerosis control group consisted of treatment-naive patients whose relapsing-remitting disease, which was either stable or active, fulfilled revised McDonald criteria. It was negative isolation that provided the CD8+ and CD4+ T cells, whereas TEMRA cells were enriched by FACS. About this clonotype itself: What it binds is unknown.

After extraction with the RNeasy kit, roughly 0.5 to 1 ug of the RNA was reverse transcribed using random hexamers. TCRdb reprocessed the immunoSEQ multiplex PCR reads via MiXCR and lists one record per CDR3 protein. The data contain about 80,000 distinct CDR3 sequences, roughly 91% of them singletons. Study-wide findings and caveats: An acknowledgment was made by the study that its TCR sequencing and HLA analysis involved relatively few individuals.

The CDR3 length is 15 residues. Trimming pared 6 bases from V and 5 bases from J, leaving 17 bases between. V gene TRBV23-1 combines with J gene TRBJ1-5; tentatively, D is TRBD1 (6 bases). TRBV23-1 is noted as an ORF with a role that remains uncertain. The sample consisted of CD8+ T cells from PBMCs. This TCR was recovered from a human donor with multiple sclerosis. Written as DNA, the CDR3 is TGCGCCAGCAGCCCCCTAGGACAGCTGTATCAGCCCCAGCATTTT. Encoded protein: CASSPLGQLYQPQHF.